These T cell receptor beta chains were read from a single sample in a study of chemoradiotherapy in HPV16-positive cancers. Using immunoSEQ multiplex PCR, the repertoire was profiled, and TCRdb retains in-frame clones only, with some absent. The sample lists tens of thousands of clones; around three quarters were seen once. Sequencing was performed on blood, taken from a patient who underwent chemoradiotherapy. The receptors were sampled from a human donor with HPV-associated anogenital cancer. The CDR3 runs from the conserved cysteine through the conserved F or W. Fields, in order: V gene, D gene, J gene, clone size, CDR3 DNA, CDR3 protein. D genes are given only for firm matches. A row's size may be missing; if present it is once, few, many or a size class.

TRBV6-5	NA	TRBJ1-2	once	TGTGCCAGCAGACCGTCAGGGGAAAATTATGGCTACACCTTC	CASRPSGENYGYTF
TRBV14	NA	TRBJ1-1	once	TGTGCCAGCAGCCATATTATACCGGGGAACACTGAAGCTTTCTTT	CASSHIIPGNTEAFF
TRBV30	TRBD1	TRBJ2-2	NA	TGTGCCTATACCAGGGGGCCCGGGGAGCTGTTTTTT	CAYTRGPGELFF
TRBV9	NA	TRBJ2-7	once	TGTGCCAGCAGCGTGGGACCCGCGCTCGGCGAGCAGTACTTC	CASSVGPALGEQYF
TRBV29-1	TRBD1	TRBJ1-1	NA	TGCAGCTCCGGACAGGGAGAGTCTTCTTTCTTT	CSSGQGESSFF
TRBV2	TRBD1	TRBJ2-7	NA	TGTGCCAGCAGTCGGGACAGCAACTCCTACGAGCAGTACTTC	CASSRDSNSYEQYF
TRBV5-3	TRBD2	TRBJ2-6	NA	TGTGCCAGAAGCGGACCCGGGACTAGCGGGGGGACACCCAGCTCTGGGGCCAACGTCCTGACTTTC	CARSGPGTSGGTPSSGANVLTF
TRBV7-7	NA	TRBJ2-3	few	TGTGCCAGCAGCTTAGCTGGGGCAGATACGCAGTATTTT	CASSLAGADTQYF
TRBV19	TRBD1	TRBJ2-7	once	TGTGCCAGTAGTATATTGGGACAGGGGAGCGAGCAGTACTTC	CASSILGQGSEQYF
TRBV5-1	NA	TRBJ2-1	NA	TGCGCCAGCAGCTTGGAGACTAGCTCCTACAATGAGCAGTTCTTC	CASSLETSSYNEQFF
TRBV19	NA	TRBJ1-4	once	TGTGCCAGTAGCCCCAGGGTCAGATCGACTAATGAAAAACTGTTTTTT	CASSPRVRSTNEKLFF
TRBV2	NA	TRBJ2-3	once	TGTGCCAGCAGGAAGGGGCCCGAGATATTAAGTACGCAGTATTTT	CASRKGPEILSTQYF
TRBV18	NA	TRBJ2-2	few	TGTGCCAGCTCACCACCGAACACCGGGGAGCTGTTTTTT	CASSPPNTGELFF
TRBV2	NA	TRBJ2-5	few	TGTGCCAGCAGGCCCTCAACAGTAGAAGAGACCCAGTACTTC	CASRPSTVEETQYF
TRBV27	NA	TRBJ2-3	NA	TGTGCCAGCAGTTTATCGAGGCGTGATACGCAGTATTTT	CASSLSRRDTQYF
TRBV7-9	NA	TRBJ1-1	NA	TGTGCCAGCAGCGTCCGGGGCAGGGTAAGGAACACTGAAGCTTTCTTT	CASSVRGRVRNTEAFF
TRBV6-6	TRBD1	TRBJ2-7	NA	TGTGCCAGCAGTTACCCGGGACAGGGCCCAATGCAGTACTTC	CASSYPGQGPMQYF
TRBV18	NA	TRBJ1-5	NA	TGTGCCAGCTCAAGCCGGAGGGTTGATCAGCCCCAGCATTTT	CASSSRRVDQPQHF
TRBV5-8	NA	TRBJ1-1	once	TGTGCCAGCCGGCGCACTGAAGCTTTCTTT	CASRRTEAFF
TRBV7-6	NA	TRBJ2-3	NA	TGTGCCAGCAGCGGAAACAGGGTTGGAACAGATACGCAGTATTTT	CASSGNRVGTDTQYF
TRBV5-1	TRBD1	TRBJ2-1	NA	TGCGCCGGAGGGACAGGGGGACCCTACAATGAGCAGTTCTTC	CAGGTGGPYNEQFF
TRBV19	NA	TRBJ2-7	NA	TGTGCCAGTAGTATGGGTTGGGGGACCTACGAGCAGTACTTC	CASSMGWGTYEQYF
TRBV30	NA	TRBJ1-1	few	TGTGCCTGGAGCGGGGGGGCCGTAGGGAACACTGAAGCTTTCTTT	CAWSGGAVGNTEAFF
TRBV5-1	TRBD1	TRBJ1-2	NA	TGCGCCAGCAGCTTGGTCGGGACAGGGGATGGCTACACCTTC	CASSLVGTGDGYTF
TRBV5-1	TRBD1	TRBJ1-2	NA	TGCGCCAGCAGTATGACAGGGGACTATGGCTACACCTTC	CASSMTGDYGYTF
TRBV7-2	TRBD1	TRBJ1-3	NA	TGTGCCAGCAGCCCTCGACAGGGAATCTCTGGAAACACCATATATTTT	CASSPRQGISGNTIYF
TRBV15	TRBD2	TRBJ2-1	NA	TGTGCCACCAGCAGGGACAGCGGGGGGACTTACAATGAGCAGTTCTTC	CATSRDSGGTYNEQFF
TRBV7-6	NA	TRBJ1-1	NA	TGTGCCAGCAGCCCGGGACTGATGAACACTGAAGCTTTCTTT	CASSPGLMNTEAFF
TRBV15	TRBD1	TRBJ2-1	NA	TGTGCCACCAGCAGATCCGGACAGGGGAAAAGGGATGAGCAGTTCTTC	CATSRSGQGKRDEQFF
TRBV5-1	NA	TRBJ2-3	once	TGCGCCAGCAGCCCCGGACCGGGGGTAGGGGATACGCAGTATTTT	CASSPGPGVGDTQYF
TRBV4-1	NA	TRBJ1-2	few	TGCGCCAGCAGCCAAGCCGTACAGGGCGGCTACACCTTC	CASSQAVQGGYTF
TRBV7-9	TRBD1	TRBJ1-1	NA	TGTGCCAGCAGCTCAGGACAGGTAGAAGCTTTCTTT	CASSSGQVEAFF
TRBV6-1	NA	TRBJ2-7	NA	TGTGCCAGCAGTGAATTGACGGTCAATCCGTACTTC	CASSELTVNPYF
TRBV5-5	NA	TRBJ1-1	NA	TGTGCCAGCAGCTTTACACAGGAGAACACTGAAGCTTTCTTT	CASSFTQENTEAFF
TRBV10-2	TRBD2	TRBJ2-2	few	TGCGCCAGCAGAGCGGGGGGCCCGAACACCGGGGAGCTGTTTTTT	CASRAGGPNTGELFF
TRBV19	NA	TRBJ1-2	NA	TGTGCCAGTAGTATAGCCACAGGGCCCAACTATGGCTACACCTTC	CASSIATGPNYGYTF
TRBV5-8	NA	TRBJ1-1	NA	TGTGCCAGCAGCTTGGCCCTGGGGATTAACACTGAAGCTTTCTTT	CASSLALGINTEAFF
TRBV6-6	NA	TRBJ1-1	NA	TGTGCCAGCAACCTACAAGGGGTCACTGAAGCTTTCTTT	CASNLQGVTEAFF
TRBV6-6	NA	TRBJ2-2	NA	TGTGCCAGCAGCTCAAGGGGGGAGCTGTTTTTT	CASSSRGELFF
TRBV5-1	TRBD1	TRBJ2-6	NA	TGCGCCGGCAGCTTGGCCGAGGGGGCTGGGTTTGGGGCCAACGTCCTGACTTTC	CAGSLAEGAGFGANVLTF
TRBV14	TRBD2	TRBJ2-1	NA	TGTGCCAGCAGGGACAGTCCGGGACTCCCCCGGGGGGGTTACAATGAGCAGTTCTTC	CASRDSPGLPRGGYNEQFF
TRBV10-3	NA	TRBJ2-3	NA	TGTGCCATCAGTGCCTTTTATGGGGACTCTCCTTTTCCAGATACGCAGTATTTT	CAISAFYGDSPFPDTQYF
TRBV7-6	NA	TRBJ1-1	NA	TGTGCCAGCAGTTCCGACGCCGGCACTGAAGCTTTCTTT	CASSSDAGTEAFF
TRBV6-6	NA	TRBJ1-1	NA	TGTGCCAGCAGTAGGGGACACGATAACACTGAAGCTTTCTTT	CASSRGHDNTEAFF
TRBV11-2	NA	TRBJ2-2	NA	TGTGCCAGCAGCTTTACGGAGGACACCGGGGAGCTGTTTTTT	CASSFTEDTGELFF
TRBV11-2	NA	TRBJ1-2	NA	TGTGCCAGCAGCTTAGGTGGGAGCCCCAGTGGCTACACCTTC	CASSLGGSPSGYTF
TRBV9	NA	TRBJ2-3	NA	TGTGCCAGCAGCCGCAGGGACCCCGCAGATACGCAGTATTTT	CASSRRDPADTQYF
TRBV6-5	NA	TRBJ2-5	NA	TGTGCCAGCAGCCGTGACAGGCAAGAGACCCAGTACTTC	CASSRDRQETQYF
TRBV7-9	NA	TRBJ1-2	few	TGTGCCAGCAGCTTTGGACAGGGCTACACCTTC	CASSFGQGYTF
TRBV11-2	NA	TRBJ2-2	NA	TGTGCCAGCAGCTTCCCCAAGGGGGGGCGCTTAACCGGGGAGCTGTTTTTT	CASSFPKGGRLTGELFF
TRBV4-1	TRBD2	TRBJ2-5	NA	TGCGCCAGCAGCCCAGGGGGAACTAGCGGGGGGGCGGGGGAGACCCAGTACTTC	CASSPGGTSGGAGETQYF
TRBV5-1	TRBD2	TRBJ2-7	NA	TGCGCCAGCAGCCCGTCCGCGGCGGGGGGGCTTCGCGAGCAGTACTTC	CASSPSAAGGLREQYF
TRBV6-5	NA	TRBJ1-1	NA	TGTGCCAGCAGTTACGGCCAGGGAATAGGTATCACTGAAGCTTTCTTT	CASSYGQGIGITEAFF
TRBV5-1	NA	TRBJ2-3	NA	TGCGCCAGCAGCTATCTTCCCGCTAGCACAGATACGCAGTATTTT	CASSYLPASTDTQYF